This T cell receptor (beta chain) appears in the sequencing data of a study of blood T cell repertoires in COVID-19. Overall study: Sources were T cells, B-cell-depleted T cells, or PBMCs; the material itself was cDNA or gDNA.

Per the germline V gene, CDR1 is KGHSH and CDR2 is LQKENI. The CDR3 runs to 16 residues. Between the trimmed V and J ends, which lost 3 bases and 2 bases, there was a span of 15 bases. Assay: immunoSEQ multiplex PCR; the TCRdb copy retains only in-frame clones and omits some. The repertoire holds 210,000 or so clones, with under 85% as singletons. The chain joins TRBV18 to TRBJ2-3; the D gene is possibly TRBD1 (6 bases). This sequence was found in a woman of 80 years or more with COVID-19, enrolled during active disease. The sequencing sample was made of peripheral blood. The DNA of the CDR3 is TGTGCCAGCTCACCCTCGAACAGGGTGTCCACAGATACGCAGTATTTT. It is translated as CASSPSNRVSTDTQYF.